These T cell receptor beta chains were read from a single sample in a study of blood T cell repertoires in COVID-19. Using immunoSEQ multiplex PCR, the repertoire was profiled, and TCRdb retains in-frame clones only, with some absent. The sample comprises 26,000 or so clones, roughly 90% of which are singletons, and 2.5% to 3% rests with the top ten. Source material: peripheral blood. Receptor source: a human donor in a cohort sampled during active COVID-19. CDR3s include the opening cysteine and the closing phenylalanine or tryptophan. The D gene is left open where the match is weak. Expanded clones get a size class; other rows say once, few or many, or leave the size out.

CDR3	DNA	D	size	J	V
CASSAGTGTDTQYF	TGTGCCAGCAGCGCAGGGACAGGGACAGATACGCAGTATTTT	TRBD1	-	TRBJ2-3	TRBV7-9
CASSQGRSGYTF	TGCGCCAGCAGTCAGGGGAGAAGTGGCTACACCTTC	-	few	TRBJ1-2	TRBV10-1
CASRAVVDTQYF	TGTGCCAGCAGGGCAGTGGTAGATACGCAGTATTTT	-	-	TRBJ2-3	TRBV28
CASSLAGGVDYEQYF	TGCGCCAGCAGCTTGGCCGGGGGGGTTGACTACGAGCAGTACTTC	TRBD2	-	TRBJ2-7	TRBV5-1
CASSSNRNSPLHF	TGTGCCAGCAGCTCAAACAGGAATTCACCCCTCCACTTT	-	few	TRBJ1-6	TRBV7-2
CASRPGTPHGTQYF	TGTGCCAGCAGACCGGGGACACCCCACGGGACCCAGTACTTC	-	-	TRBJ2-5	TRBV6-5
CASSSYLGGGLETQYF	TGTGCCAGCAGCTCCTATTTGGGAGGGGGGTTGGAGACCCAGTACTTC	-	-	TRBJ2-5	TRBV11-2
CATSDGNTQYF	TGTGCCACCAGCGACGGGAATACGCAGTATTTT	-	-	TRBJ2-3	TRBV24-1
CASSREQGARFHEQFF	TGTGCCAGCAGTCGCGAACAGGGGGCAAGGTTTCATGAGCAGTTCTTC	TRBD1	-	TRBJ2-1	TRBV2
CASSQTYSRQGINTGELFF	TGTGCCAGCAGCCAAACGTATTCTCGACAGGGGATAAACACCGGGGAGCTGTTTTTT	TRBD1	-	TRBJ2-2	TRBV4-2
CASSIRRGDQPQHF	TGTGCCAGTAGTATTCGCCGGGGGGATCAGCCCCAGCATTTT	-	-	TRBJ1-5	TRBV19
CSVAGQGDEKLFF	TGCAGCGTCGCGGGACAGGGGGATGAAAAACTGTTTTTT	TRBD1	-	TRBJ1-4	TRBV29-1
CASSQERTGLAYGYTF	TGTGCCAGCAGCCAAGAGAGGACAGGGCTGGCCTATGGCTACACCTTC	TRBD1	-	TRBJ1-2	TRBV3-1/TRBV3-2
CASSHPGTVGNQPQHF	TGCGCCAGCAGTCACCCCGGGACAGTAGGCAATCAGCCCCAGCATTTT	TRBD1	-	TRBJ1-5	TRBV23-1
CASRAGTDTQYF	TGTGCCAGCAGGGCCGGCACAGATACGCAGTATTTT	-	-	TRBJ2-3	TRBV28
CASSYIPRAGRKTEAFF	TGTGCCAGCAGTTATATTCCCCGTGCGGGGAGGAAAACTGAAGCTTTCTTT	-	-	TRBJ1-1	TRBV2
CASGYGTSRTGELFF	TGTGCTAGTGGTTACGGGACTAGCCGCACCGGGGAGCTGTTTTTT	TRBD2	-	TRBJ2-2	TRBV12-5
CASSFPGQGASGYTF	TGTGCCAGCAGCTTTCCGGGACAGGGGGCGAGTGGCTACACCTTC	TRBD1	-	TRBJ1-2	TRBV3-1/TRBV3-2
CASSFPMETQYF	TGTGCCAGCAGTTTCCCAATGGAGACCCAGTACTTC	-	-	TRBJ2-5	TRBV12-3/TRBV12-4
CASTPGQGFTDTQYF	TGTGCCAGCACCCCGGGACAGGGATTTACAGATACGCAGTATTTT	TRBD1	-	TRBJ2-3	TRBV3-1/TRBV3-2
CASSLVGQGRTGELFF	TGTGCCAGCAGCTTAGTGGGACAGGGCAGGACCGGGGAGCTGTTTTTT	TRBD1	-	TRBJ2-2	TRBV7-3
CASSLGRGGGASRTQYF	TGTGCCAGCAGCTTAGGTAGAGGTGGGGGGGCCTCCAGAACCCAGTACTTC	-	-	TRBJ2-5	TRBV7-6
CAISESSSGGRGTGELFF	TGTGCCATCAGTGAGTCCTCTAGCGGGGGCCGGGGTACCGGGGAGCTGTTTTTT	TRBD2	-	TRBJ2-2	TRBV10-3
CASSLAFSRNYGYTF	TGCGCCAGCAGCTTGGCGTTCAGCAGGAACTATGGCTACACCTTC	-	-	TRBJ1-2	TRBV5-1
CASSEFNQETQYF	TGTGCCAGCAGTGAATTTAACCAAGAGACCCAGTACTTC	-	-	TRBJ2-5	TRBV25-1
CASSLVGGPYEQYF	TGTGCCAGCAGTTTGGTGGGGGGGCCCTACGAGCAGTACTTC	-	-	TRBJ2-7	TRBV27
CATRGGTGSSDTQYF	TGTGCCACCAGGGGCGGGACAGGGTCATCAGATACGCAGTATTTT	TRBD1	-	TRBJ2-3	TRBV15
CASSWGPTGENEQYF	TGTGCCAGCAGCTGGGGGCCGACAGGGGAAAACGAGCAGTACTTC	TRBD1	-	TRBJ2-7	TRBV5-5
CASSQDPVGGRLISNYGYTF	TGTGCCAGCAGCCAAGATCCGGTCGGGGGGCGCTTAATCTCCAACTATGGCTACACCTTC	-	-	TRBJ1-2	TRBV14
CASSLPGASSYEQYF	TGTGCCAGCAGCTTGCCAGGGGCTTCTTCCTACGAGCAGTACTTC	-	-	TRBJ2-7	TRBV5-6
CASSERAGTSLWEQFF	TGCGCCAGCAGCGAAAGGGCGGGGACTAGCTTATGGGAGCAGTTCTTC	TRBD2	-	TRBJ2-1	TRBV4-1
CASSLGAGTGTEAFF	TGTGCCAGCAGCTTAGGGGCGGGGACAGGCACTGAAGCTTTCTTT	TRBD1	-	TRBJ1-1	TRBV7-6
CASREVAGGFNTGELFF	TGTGCCAGCAGAGAAGTAGCGGGGGGGTTTAACACCGGGGAGCTGTTTTTT	TRBD2	-	TRBJ2-2	TRBV27
CASSQDAAGVNQPQHF	TGCGCCAGCAGCCAAGACGCGGCAGGGGTGAATCAGCCCCAGCATTTT	-	-	TRBJ1-5	TRBV4-1
CASSPRQGQPNTQYF	TGCGCCAGCAGCCCTCGACAGGGGCAACCGAATACGCAGTATTTT	TRBD1	-	TRBJ2-3	TRBV4-1
CATSRGAPASTDTQYF	TGTGCCACCAGCAGAGGGGCGCCAGCTAGCACAGATACGCAGTATTTT	-	-	TRBJ2-3	TRBV15
CASRGRDRGGVEAFF	TGTGCCAGCAGAGGACGAGACAGGGGAGGGGTTGAAGCTTTCTTT	TRBD1	-	TRBJ1-1	TRBV7-9
CASSQSGTGNTIYF	TGTGCCAGCAGCCAATCCGGGACAGGGAACACCATATATTTT	TRBD1	once	TRBJ1-3	TRBV3-1/TRBV3-2